The table lists the clone carrying this TCR beta chain with a few counts. Its antigen is as yet unknown. The germline V gene encodes CDR1 MNHEY and CDR2 SMNVEV (reference sequence). Trimming left V 3 bases short and J 0 bases short, with 7 bases between. The CDR3 has 14 amino acids. There were healthy Caucasian individuals from Russia, aged roughly 6 to 90, serving as donors. This entry belongs to a study of blood T cells in healthy people across ages. About the research overall: Template switching caught about one barcoded beta molecule for each two T cells. Findings and limits, study-wide: Diversity of TCR beta per million T cells declined in a roughly linear way with age.

A sample-barcoded 5' primer and a J-beta primer mix were used in a second PCR of about 7 to 12 cycles. TCRdb re-analysed the 5' RACE reads in MiXCR, keeping a single row per CDR3 protein. The sample consists of about 760,000 distinct CDR3 sequences, 25% of them appearing once. The sample was also linked to a second study, of T cells of mothers and their children.

This receptor was taken from a boy aged 10-17 years in good health. The V gene is TRBV27, the J gene TRBJ2-3; D is uncertain. Input material: blood. The CDR3 DNA reads TGTGCCAGCAGTTTTGCTCTTAGCACAGATACGCAGTATTTT. Protein product: CASSFALSTDTQYF.